One and the same sample provided the 13 T cell receptor beta chains below, sequenced in a study of Ad26.COV2.S vaccination and SARS-CoV-2 variants. The treatment here: about 20 received Ad26.COV2.S at low or high dose, single or two shots; about 5 received placebo; per-sample allocation not given. The investigators took samples on day 63 after the first vaccine or placebo injection. Profiling relied on immunoSEQ multiplex PCR, and the TCRdb table lists in-frame clones only, not all of them. The sample holds about 350,000 clones, about nine tenths seen once. The material was peripheral blood, obtained in a trial of Ad26.COV2.S vaccine versus placebo. The receptors derive from a person aged 18-65 years who received the Ad26.COV2.S COVID-19 vaccine or a placebo.

CDR3 DNA sequence: TGTGCCAGCAGCCAACGGGAGAGTATCCTGGGAGCTTTCTTT. Protein product: CASSQRESILGAFF. The J gene is TRBJ1-1, the V gene TRBV3-1 (or the pseudogene TRBV3-2); D is ambiguous. Germline CDR1 LGHDT, CDR2 YNNKEL (reference sequence). V was cut by 2 bases and J by 10 bases, with 17 bases left in between. The CDR3 runs 14 residues.

The chain joins TRBV7-9 to TRBJ2-1; no definite D call. Germline V CDR1 and CDR2: SEHNR, FQNEAQ (reference sequence). CDR3 size: 10 residues. The ends were cut back, 1 base at V and 9 bases at J, with 1 base in the middle. The CDR3 bases are TGTGCCAGCAGCTTAGGTGAGCAGTTCTTC. This encodes CASSLGEQFF.

The chain recombines TRBV9 with TRBJ2-2; 9 bases map to TRBD1. In germline, CDR1 is SGDLS, CDR2 YYNGEE. This CDR3 is built from 16 residues. Trimming removed 3 bases from V and 5 bases from J; junction bases left unmatched: 8. As DNA, the CDR3 is TGTGCCAGCAGCGCTAACGGACAGGGGCGAACCGGGGAGCTGTTTTTT. Amino acids: CASSANGQGRTGELFF.

The J gene is TRBJ2-1, the V gene TRBV15; 7 nucleotides line up with TRBD1. V lost 3 bases and J lost 0; bases outside the gene matches: 14. CDR3 length: 19 residues. Germline V gene lookup returns CDR1 LNHNV and CDR2 YYDKDF (reference sequence). The CDR3 sequence is CATSRESSGTALSYNEQFF. Here the CDR3 DNA reads TGTGCCACCAGCAGGGAAAGTTCCGGGACAGCACTCTCCTACAATGAGCAGTTCTTC.

This chain joins TRBV11-2 and TRBJ2-1; 11 bases fit TRBD1. V lost 3 bases to trimming and J lost 7 bases; unmatched junction nucleotides: 5. This CDR3 has 15 amino acids. Germline values: CDR1 SGHAT, CDR2 FQNNGV. The CDR3 nucleotides are TGTGCCAGCAGCTTCGGACAGGGGGCGCAAAATGAGCAGTTCTTC. Translation gives CASSFGQGAQNEQFF.

This chain joins TRBV9 and TRBJ2-7, with 9 bases aligning to TRBD1. Trimming removed 7 bases from V and 6 bases from J; junction bases left unmatched: 17. The length of the CDR3 is 16 residues. Germline CDR1 reads SGDLS; CDR2 reads YYNGEE. CDR3 residues: CASGSLTGTGFGEQYF. Here the CDR3 DNA reads TGTGCCAGCGGATCCTTAACCGGGACAGGGTTTGGCGAGCAGTACTTC.

This chain connects TRBV30 to TRBJ2-3, with D possibly called TRBD1 or TRBD2 (5 bases each). Trimming removed 5 bases at V and 1 base at J, with 13 bases between. The germline V gene has CDR1 GTSNPN and CDR2 SVGIG (reference sequence). The CDR3 is 14 amino acids. The CDR3 sequence is CAWGDGIGTDTQYF. DNA of the CDR3: TGTGCCTGGGGGGACGGGATCGGCACAGATACGCAGTATTTT.

This chain connects TRBV7-2 to TRBJ2-1, with D perhaps TRBD1 (5 bases). Germline V gene lookup returns CDR1 SGHTA and CDR2 FQGNSA. CDR3 length: 14 amino acids. V was shortened by 5 bases and J by 4 bases, with 12 bases between the two germline ends. In DNA form, the CDR3 reads TGTGCCAGCAGCCTAGGGGCAGTTTACAATGAGCAGTTCTTC. This sequence encodes CASSLGAVYNEQFF.

The chain recombines TRBV7-2 with TRBJ2-5; tentatively, D is TRBD1 (5 bases). From germline, CDR1 is SGHTA and CDR2 FQGNSA. This CDR3 contains 17 residues. Trimming stripped 5 bases from V and 1 base from J, with 20 bases between. CDR3 protein: CASSPQRGQLLQETQYF. In nucleotides, the CDR3 is TGTGCCAGCAGCCCCCAACGCGGACAACTTCTCCAAGAGACCCAGTACTTC.

This clone was observed a few times. The chain couples TRBV28 to TRBJ1-5; D is possibly TRBD1 (5 bases). V gave up 3 bases and J gave up 2 bases, with 11 bases separating them. CDR3 length equals 15 residues. In germline, CDR1 is MDHEN, CDR2 SYDVKM. In DNA, the CDR3 is TGTGCCAGCAGTTTGGGGCCCGGTGGCAATCAGCCCCAGCATTTT. Amino acids: CASSLGPGGNQPQHF. Using reference TRBV28 and TRBJ1-5 for the parts outside the CDR3, the full variable domain is DVKVTQSSRYLVKRTGEKVFLECVQDMDHENMFWYRQDPGLGLRLIYFSYDVKMKEKGDIPEGYSVSREKKERFSLILESASTNQTSMYLCASSLGPGGNQPQHFGDGTRLSIL.

This clone has a single count. V is TRBV9 and J is TRBJ2-1; D remains unclear. This CDR3 has 13 amino acids. The germline V and J ends were trimmed by 0 bases and 10 bases, with 11 bases remaining between them. CDR1 SGDLS and CDR2 YYNGEE come from the germline V gene. CDR3 bases: TGTGCCAGCAGCGTAGATGACCGTCAAGAGCAGTTCTTC. The encoded protein is CASSVDDRQEQFF.

The V call is TRBV15, the J call TRBJ1-4, with D unclear. CDR1 and CDR2 (germline): LNHNV, YYDKDF (reference sequence). V was pared by 0 bases and J by 7 bases, with 15 bases between. The CDR3 is 16 amino acids. CDR3 sequence reads: CATSREMKTLGEKLFF. The CDR3, as DNA: TGTGCCACCAGCAGAGAAATGAAGACTTTAGGTGAAAAACTGTTTTTT. Looking up the rest from reference TRBV15 and TRBJ1-4 gives the full variable domain: DAMVIQNPRYQVTQFGKPVTLSCSQTLNHNVMYWYQQKSSQAPKLLFHYYDKDFNNEADTPDNFQSRRPNTSFCFLDIRSPGLGDTAMYLCATSREMKTLGEKLFFGSGTQLSVL.

V is TRBV24-1 and J is TRBJ2-1; 12 positions match TRBD2. CDR1 and CDR2 from the germline V gene are KGHDR and SFDVKD. J lost 10 bases, V lost 8 bases, and 11 bases had no gene match. CDR3 length: 15 amino acids. CDR3: CATIPPGLAGREQFF. CDR3 DNA: TGTGCCACCATTCCACCGGGACTAGCGGGCCGGGAGCAGTTCTTC.